This entry is about one T cell receptor (beta chain). What it binds is not known. The V and J ends lost 1 base and 1 base respectively, with 11 bases between them. CDR1 and CDR2 from the germline V gene are MNHNS and SASEGT. The CDR3 has 16 amino acids. These data come from a study of STAT5B mutations in CD4+ large granular lymphocyte leukemia. Sequenced by immunoSEQ multiplex PCR; TCRdb stores in-frame clones only, minus some. The sample has roughly 36,000 clones, 69% seen once; the top ten hold 2.5% to 3%. Whole-study results and caveats: Without putative leukemic clones, patient CD4-sorted repertoires remained more clonal than healthy CD4+ repertoires.

The sequencing sample was made of CD4+ T cells from blood buffy coats. V usage is TRBV6-1 and J usage is TRBJ1-3; D is unresolved. The source of this sequence is a human donor in good health. The CDR3 DNA sequence: TGTGCCAGCAGTGAAGTAGGTGGTAGTTCTGGAAACACCATATATTTT. It yields the protein CASSEVGGSSGNTIYF.